This entry is about one T cell receptor (beta chain). The antigen is not known. These data originate in a study of graft-versus-host responses after intestinal transplantation. Study overall: Recipients uniformly received anti-thymocyte globulin induction, followed by tacrolimus and steroids for three to four years. Study conclusions and caveats: Some GvH clones were seen earlier in gut or blood, suggesting intestinal origin.

This CDR3 has 14 amino acids. Trimming removed 0 bases from V and 8 bases from J, with 13 bases in between. Germline V gives CDR1 MNHNS, CDR2 SASEGT. The repertoire was sequenced with immunoSEQ multiplex PCR; TCRdb's copy has only in-frame clones and lacks some. Among tens of thousands of clones, about 90% were seen once, and the ten largest hold approximately 5.5%. The chain combines TRBV6-1 with TRBJ1-2; D ambiguous. The sequence derives from a human patient who received an intestinal transplant, so some T cells may come from the graft donor. The input for sequencing was PBMCs, taken more than 650 days after intestinal transplant. CDR3 protein: CASSEARPERGYTF. The CDR3, as DNA: TGTGCCAGCAGTGAAGCGCGGCCAGAGAGGGGCTACACCTTC.